The 25 T cell receptor beta chains reported below all come from one sample, sequenced in a study of a mutant IDH1 vaccine in newly diagnosed glioma. No antigens are known for them. Generated by immunoSEQ multiplex PCR, the TCRdb table keeps only in-frame clones and is missing some. Of approximately 30,000 clones listed, approximately 79% are singletons. Time point: week 35, safety follow-up. It was 300 ug of mutant IDH1 20-mer peptide that made up each vaccine dose, given with topical imiquimod. The sequences come from PBMCs, collected from a glioma patient whose treatment included an IDH1 peptide vaccine. The receptors were sampled from a woman younger than 45 with glioma. Some clones in this sample may be carry-over from other donors' samples.

This chain links TRBV19 with TRBJ1-1, with a weak D call TRBD1 (6 bases). Trimming shortened V by 3 bases and J by 6 bases, and 17 bases separated the two germline ends. The CDR3 extends over 15 amino acids. The V gene's germline CDR1 is LNHDA and CDR2 SQIVND (reference sequence). Here the CDR3 reads CASSIAGGYRAEAFF. CDR3 bases: TGTGCCAGTAGTATCGCGGGGGGCTACCGGGCTGAAGCTTTCTTT.

V is TRBV7-2 and J is TRBJ2-7, with 11 bases lining up with TRBD2. Trimming cost V 6 bases and J 2 bases; bases outside gene matches: 6. The CDR3 runs to 15 residues. Germline-derived CDR1 and CDR2 are SGHTA and FQGNSA. The CDR3 DNA reads as TGTGCCAGCAGTACGACTAGCGGGGCCCCCTACGAGCAGTACTTC. Amino acids: CASSTTSGAPYEQYF.

The V and J genes are TRBV5-6 and TRBJ1-2, with 7 nucleotides matching TRBD1. Germline V gives CDR1 SGHDT, CDR2 YYEEEE. V lost 4 bases and J lost 7; bases outside the gene matches: 4. This CDR3 is 12 amino acids long. This chain's CDR3 is CASSKYRGGYTF. CDR3 bases: TGTGCCAGCAGCAAATACAGGGGTGGCTACACCTTC.

The chain has TRBV5-6 and TRBJ1-2; 9 nucleotides line up with TRBD1. Germline CDR1 is SGHDT and CDR2 is YYEEEE. The CDR3 extends over 14 amino acids. Trimming removed 6 bases from V and 5 bases from J; junction bases left unmatched: 8. The CDR3 DNA reads as TGTGCCAGCACCCCGGTCGGGACAGGGTATGGCTACACCTTC. This gives the protein CASTPVGTGYGYTF.

The chain links TRBV5-4 to TRBJ2-3; no clear D gene. The CDR3 totals 14 residues. Trimming took off 4 bases at V and 2 bases at J, with 11 bases between the two ends. The germline V gene has CDR1 SGHNT and CDR2 YYREEE (reference sequence). The CDR3 protein is CASSPGSVTDTQYF. In DNA form, the CDR3 reads TGTGCCAGCAGCCCCGGGTCAGTCACAGATACGCAGTATTTT.

This clone was recorded only once. This chain joins TRBV30 and TRBJ1-1, with D possibly being TRBD1 (5 bases). Looked up from germline, CDR1 is GTSNPN and CDR2 is SVGIG (reference sequence). Trimming left V 0 bases short and J 7 bases short, with 12 bases between. This CDR3 region has 13 residues. CDR3 nucleotide sequence: TGTGCCTGGAGTGTATCAGGGAAGGATGAAGCTTTCTTT. This codes for CAWSVSGKDEAFF.

This chain connects TRBV14 to TRBJ2-1; 8 bases agree with TRBD2. This CDR3 has 16 residues. V trimming: 4 bases; J trimming: 0 bases; junction bases outside the gene matches: 5. Germline V gene sequence: CDR1 SGHDN, CDR2 FVKESK. Written as DNA, the CDR3 is TGTGCCAGCAGCCCTTTAGCGGGACTCTCCTACAATGAGCAGTTCTTC. It is translated as CASSPLAGLSYNEQFF.

V usage is TRBV9 and J usage is TRBJ2-2; the match to TRBD2 covers 16 bases. The CDR3 spans 18 residues. Trimming cost V 3 bases and J 4 bases; bases outside gene matches: 6. Per the germline V gene, CDR1 is SGDLS and CDR2 is YYNGEE. CDR3 loop: CASSAAGTSGRGTGELFF. Here the CDR3 DNA reads TGTGCCAGCAGCGCCGCCGGGACTAGCGGGAGGGGCACCGGGGAGCTGTTTTTT.

The chain recombines TRBV7-9 with TRBJ2-7, with no clear D. The CDR3 is made up of 13 amino acids. The V end lost 0 bases, the J end lost 3 bases, and 6 bases lay between the germline ends. CDR1 is SEHNR, CDR2 FQNEAQ, per germline (reference sequence). The CDR3 nucleotides are TGTGCCAGCAGCTTAGCCCCCGGCTACGAGCAGTACTTC. It is translated as CASSLAPGYEQYF.

J is TRBJ1-5 and V is TRBV10-2; D is undetermined. V was trimmed by 0 bases and J by 10 bases, leaving 13 bases between them. The germline gives CDR1 WSHSY, CDR2 SAAADI. This CDR3 is 14 amino acids long. CDR3 sequence (DNA): TGCGCCAGCAGTGAGTCGGCGAATCGGGCCCCCCAGCATTTT. Translation: CASSESANRAPQHF.

This clone was seen a few times. The gene calls are TRBV20-1 and TRBJ1-1; no firm D call. Germline CDR1 is DFQATT and CDR2 is SNEGSKA (reference sequence). CDR3 length: 11 amino acids. This CDR3 is CSSGLNTEAFF. The CDR3 DNA is TGCAGCAGCGGACTTAACACTGAAGCTTTCTTT.

The CDR3 loop is CASSFGGSSSYEQYF. In nucleotides, the CDR3 is TGTGCCAGCAGCTTCGGCGGGAGTTCCTCCTACGAGCAGTACTTC. This chain connects TRBV7-6 to TRBJ2-7; 7 nucleotides agree with TRBD2. This CDR3 comprises 15 residues. V lost 3 bases and J lost 0; bases outside the gene matches: 5. From germline, CDR1 is SGHVS and CDR2 FNYEAQ.

This sequence joins TRBV27 and TRBJ2-7; 7 nucleotides match TRBD2. CDR1 is MNHEY and CDR2 is SMNVEV in the germline V gene (reference sequence). The CDR3 extends over 15 amino acids. V lost 2 bases to trimming and J lost 2 bases; unmatched junction nucleotides: 6. The CDR3 sequence is CASSLRASGTYEQYF. Here the CDR3 DNA reads TGTGCCAGCAGTTTAAGGGCTAGCGGAACCTACGAGCAGTACTTC.

V gene TRBV1 combines with J gene TRBJ1-2. TRBV1 is shown as a pseudogene. This CDR3 comprises 15 residues. The CDR3 protein is CTSSQTRGRNHGYTF. The CDR3 DNA sequence: TGCACCAGCAGCCAAACCAGAGGAAGGAATCATGGCTACACCTTC.

The chain uses TRBV5-6 and TRBJ2-7; unclear D gene. Between the trimmed V and J ends, which lost 2 bases and 3 bases, there was a span of 3 bases. This CDR3 is built from 11 residues. Germline CDR1 SGHDT, CDR2 YYEEEE. The CDR3: CASSLRYEQYF. For the CDR3, the DNA is TGTGCCAGCAGCTTACGCTACGAGCAGTACTTC.

The chain employs TRBV21-1 and TRBJ2-7; the table's D call, TRBD1, was not checked against the DNA. TRBV21-1 is a listed pseudogene. The CDR3 extends over 15 amino acids. The chain's CDR3 is CASSKETGIRYEQYF. CDR3 nucleotides: TGTGCCAGCAGCAAAGAAACAGGGATCAGGTACGAGCAGTACTTC.

The chain recombines TRBV5-8 with TRBJ1-4; unclear D gene. The CDR3 totals 14 residues. The germline CDR1 and CDR2 sequences are SGHTS and YDEGEE. Trimming stripped 4 bases from V and 3 bases from J, with 10 bases between. The CDR3 region is CASSVREANEKLFF. DNA of the CDR3: TGTGCCAGCAGCGTGAGGGAGGCTAATGAAAAACTGTTTTTT.

The rearrangement joins TRBV11-2 to TRBJ2-7, with a possible D match to TRBD2 (6 bases). CDR1 and CDR2 from the germline V gene are SGHAT and FQNNGV. Between the trimmed V and J ends, which lost 5 bases and 0 bases, there was a span of 17 bases. This CDR3 spans 16 amino acids. CDR3 DNA: TGTGCCAGCAGCGGCTGGAGCGGGCAGAGCTCCTACGAGCAGTACTTC. It yields the protein CASSGWSGQSSYEQYF. The full variable domain, rest sourced from reference TRBV11-2 and TRBJ2-7, is EAGVAQSPRYKIIEKRQSVAFWCNPISGHATLYWYQQILGQGPKLLIQFQNNGVVDDSQLPKDRFSAERLKGVDSTLKIQPAKLEDSAVYLCASSGWSGQSSYEQYFGPGTRLTVT.

This chain connects TRBV10-3 to TRBJ1-3, with 7 bases that match TRBD1. The CDR3 runs 17 residues. Trimming cost V 4 bases and J 4 bases; bases outside gene matches: 13. Germline V gene sequence: CDR1 ENHRY, CDR2 SYGVKD. CDR3: CAISGDSRDFAGNTIYF. CDR3 nucleotide sequence: TGTGCCATCAGTGGGGACAGCAGGGATTTCGCGGGAAACACCATATATTTT.

J is TRBJ1-2 and V is TRBV6-5; TRBD1 matches at 7 bases. The CDR3 spans 13 residues. Germline CDR1 is MNHEY and CDR2 is SVGAGI. The ends lost 6 bases at V and 4 bases at J; junction bases unmatched: 5. The CDR3 DNA is TGTGCCAGCAGGCCGACAGGGTTCTATGGCTACACCTTC. Protein: CASRPTGFYGYTF.

This clone was found a few times. This sequence joins TRBV11-2 and TRBJ1-2, with D possibly being TRBD1 (6 bases). CDR3 size: 16 residues. The germline V and J ends were trimmed by 5 bases and 8 bases, with 24 bases remaining between them. Germline V gene sequence: CDR1 SGHAT, CDR2 FQNNGV. The CDR3 loop is CASSTINGPRGGGYTF. For the CDR3, the DNA is TGTGCCAGCAGCACAATAAACGGGCCAAGAGGGGGAGGCTACACCTTC.

The chain employs TRBV28 and TRBJ1-2; D remains unclear. Germline assignment: CDR1 MDHEN and CDR2 SYDVKM. Trimming removed 3 bases from V and 6 bases from J, with 8 bases in between. This CDR3 has 12 amino acids. The CDR3 spells CASSLVTDGYTF. The CDR3 nucleotides are TGTGCCAGCAGTTTGGTTACGGATGGCTACACCTTC.

The genes are TRBV21-1 and TRBJ2-1; whether TRBD2, the table's D call, matches the DNA was not checked. TRBV21-1 is a known pseudogene. The CDR3 length is 17 residues. The CDR3 here is CASSNGAQRDRGDEQFF. As DNA, the CDR3 is TGTGCCAGCAGCAATGGGGCACAGCGGGACCGTGGTGATGAGCAGTTCTTC.

The V call is TRBV6-1, the J call TRBJ2-7; D is undetermined. Germline CDR1 MNHNS, CDR2 SASEGT. This CDR3 is 13 amino acids long. The V end was cut by 2 bases, the J end by 3 bases, with 8 bases between. The CDR3 protein is CASSERAIYEQYF. CDR3 in DNA: TGTGCCAGCAGTGAACGGGCAATCTACGAGCAGTACTTC.

The chain combines TRBV7-8 with TRBJ2-7, with TRBD1 matching over 9 bases. This CDR3 contains 15 residues. The V and J ends lost 5 bases and 3 bases, in that order; junction bases with no gene match: 8. From germline, CDR1 is SGHVS and CDR2 FQNEAQ. The CDR3 region is CASSVPGQGNYEQYF. The CDR3 nucleotides read TGTGCCAGCAGCGTCCCGGGACAGGGTAACTACGAGCAGTACTTC. The whole variable domain, remainder taken from reference TRBV7-8 and TRBJ2-7, is GAGVSQSPRYKVAKRGQDVALRCDPISGHVSLFWYQQALGQGPEFLTYFQNEAQLDKSGLPSDRFFAERPEGSVSTLKIQRTQQEDSAVYLCASSVPGQGNYEQYFGPGTRLTVT.